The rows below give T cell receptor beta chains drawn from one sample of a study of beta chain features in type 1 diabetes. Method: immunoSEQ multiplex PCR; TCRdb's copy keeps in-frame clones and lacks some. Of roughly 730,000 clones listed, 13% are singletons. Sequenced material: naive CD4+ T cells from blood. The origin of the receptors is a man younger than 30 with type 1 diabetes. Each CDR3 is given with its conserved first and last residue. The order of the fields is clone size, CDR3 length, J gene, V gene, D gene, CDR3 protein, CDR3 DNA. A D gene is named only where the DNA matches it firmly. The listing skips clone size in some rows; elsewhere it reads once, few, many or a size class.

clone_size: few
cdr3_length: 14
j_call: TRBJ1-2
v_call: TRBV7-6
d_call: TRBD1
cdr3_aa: CASSLARTGNGYTF
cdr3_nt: TGTGCCAGCAGCTTAGCGCGGACAGGGAATGGCTACACCTTC

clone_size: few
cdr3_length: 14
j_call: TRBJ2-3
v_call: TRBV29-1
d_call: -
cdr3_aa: CSVGPGSSTDTQYF
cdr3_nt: TGCAGCGTAGGTCCAGGGTCTAGCACAGATACGCAGTATTTT

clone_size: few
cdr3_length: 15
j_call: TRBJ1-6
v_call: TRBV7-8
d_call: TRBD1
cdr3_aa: CASSFLGQGNSPLHF
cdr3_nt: TGTGCCAGCAGCTTTTTGGGACAGGGGAATTCACCCCTCCACTTT

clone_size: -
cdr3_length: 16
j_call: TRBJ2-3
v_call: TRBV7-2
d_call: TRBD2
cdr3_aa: CASSFGLGGSTDTQYF
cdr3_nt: TGTGCCAGCAGCTTCGGTTTGGGAGGGAGCACAGATACGCAGTATTTT

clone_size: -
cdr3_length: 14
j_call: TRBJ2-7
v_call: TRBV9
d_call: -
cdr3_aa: CASSATESSYEQYF
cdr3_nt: TGTGCCAGCAGCGCGACTGAGAGCTCCTACGAGCAGTACTTC

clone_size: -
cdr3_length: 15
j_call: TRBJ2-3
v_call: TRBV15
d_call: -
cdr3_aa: CATSRAGPSTDTQYF
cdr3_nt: TGTGCCACCAGCAGAGCGGGGCCTAGCACAGATACGCAGTATTTT

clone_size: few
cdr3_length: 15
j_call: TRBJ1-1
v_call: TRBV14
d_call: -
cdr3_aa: CASSQRRKEHTEAFF
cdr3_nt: TGTGCCAGCAGCCAACGCCGGAAGGAGCACACTGAAGCTTTCTTT

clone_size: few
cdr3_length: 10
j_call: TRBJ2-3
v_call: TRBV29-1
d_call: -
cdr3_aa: CSVLTDTQYF
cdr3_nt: TGCAGCGTTTTAACAGATACGCAGTATTTT

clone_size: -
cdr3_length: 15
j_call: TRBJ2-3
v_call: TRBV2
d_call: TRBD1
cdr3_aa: CASRAGTASTDTQYF
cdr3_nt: TGTGCCAGCAGAGCCGGGACAGCCAGCACAGATACGCAGTATTTT

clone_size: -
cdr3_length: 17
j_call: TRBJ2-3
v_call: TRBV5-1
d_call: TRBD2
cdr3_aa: CASSFGLTSGGADTQYF
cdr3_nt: TGCGCCAGCAGTTTTGGCCTGACTAGCGGGGGGGCGGATACGCAGTATTTT

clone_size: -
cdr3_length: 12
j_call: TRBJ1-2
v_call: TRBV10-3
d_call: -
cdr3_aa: CAISLGSSGYTF
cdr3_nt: TGTGCCATCTCCTTGGGGTCTAGCGGCTACACCTTC

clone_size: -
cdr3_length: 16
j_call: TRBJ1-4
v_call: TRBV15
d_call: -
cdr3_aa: CATSRDPTATNEKLFF
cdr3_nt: TGTGCCACCAGCAGAGATCCGACGGCAACTAATGAAAAACTGTTTTTT

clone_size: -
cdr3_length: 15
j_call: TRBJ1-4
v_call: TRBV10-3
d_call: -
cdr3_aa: CAISESVGDGEKLFF
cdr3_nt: TGTGCCATCAGTGAGTCGGTGGGGGACGGCGAAAAACTGTTTTTT

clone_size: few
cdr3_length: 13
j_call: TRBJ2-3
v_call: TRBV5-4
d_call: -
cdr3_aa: CASSASDRVKQYF
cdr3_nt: TGTGCCAGCAGCGCTAGTGACCGAGTAAAGCAGTATTTT

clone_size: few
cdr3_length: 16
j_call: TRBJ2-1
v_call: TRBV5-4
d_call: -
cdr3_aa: CASSLDARSSYNEQFF
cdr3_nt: TGTGCCAGCAGCTTGGATGCCAGGAGCTCCTACAATGAGCAGTTCTTC

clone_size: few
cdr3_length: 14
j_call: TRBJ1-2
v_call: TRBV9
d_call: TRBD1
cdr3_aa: CASSAPGQGPGYTF
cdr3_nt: TGTGCCAGCAGCGCCCCCGGACAGGGGCCCGGCTACACCTTC

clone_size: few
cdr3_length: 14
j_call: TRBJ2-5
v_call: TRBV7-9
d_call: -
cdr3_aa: CASSLGTGYTTQYF
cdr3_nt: TGTGCCAGCAGCTTAGGAACAGGGTACACGACCCAGTACTTC

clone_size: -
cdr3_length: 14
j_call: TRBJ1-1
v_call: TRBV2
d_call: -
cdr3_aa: CASSVGAVGPEAFF
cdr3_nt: TGTGCCAGCAGTGTTGGGGCTGTCGGACCTGAAGCTTTCTTT

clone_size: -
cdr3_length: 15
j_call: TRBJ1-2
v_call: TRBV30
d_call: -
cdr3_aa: CAWSTGTAAAVGYTF
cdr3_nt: TGTGCCTGGAGTACTGGGACGGCGGCGGCGGTTGGCTACACCTTC

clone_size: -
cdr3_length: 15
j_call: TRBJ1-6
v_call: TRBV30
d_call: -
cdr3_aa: CAWSLLTDNNSPLHF
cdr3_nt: TGTGCCTGGAGTCTTCTAACGGACAATAATTCACCCCTCCACTTT

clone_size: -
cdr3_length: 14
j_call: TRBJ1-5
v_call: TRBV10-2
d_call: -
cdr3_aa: CASSAAGANQPQHF
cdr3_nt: TGCGCCAGCAGTGCTGCAGGGGCCAATCAGCCCCAGCATTTT

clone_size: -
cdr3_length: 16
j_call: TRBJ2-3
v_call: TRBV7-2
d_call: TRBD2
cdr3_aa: CASSLSTSGVLDTQYF
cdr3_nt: TGTGCCAGCAGCTTATCTACTAGCGGGGTTTTGGATACGCAGTATTTT